This TCR beta chain was obtained from a study of OX40 agonist ivuxolimab in advanced cancers. The CDR3 is made up of 19 amino acids. The V gene lost 1 base and the J gene lost 0 bases, with 21 bases spanning the gap. Germline assignment: CDR1 MNHNS and CDR2 SASEGT. Sequenced by immunoSEQ multiplex PCR; TCRdb stores in-frame clones only, minus some. The sample holds roughly 75,000 clones, 85% to 90% seen once. The starting material was CD4+ or CD8+ T cells sorted from blood, obtained in a trial of the OX40 agonist ivuxolimab. This receptor was obtained from an adult with an advanced solid tumor such as melanoma, head and neck, liver or kidney cancer. This sequence joins TRBV6-1 and TRBJ1-2, with D perhaps TRBD1 (5 bases). This CDR3 reads CASSEVAGFKLESNYGYTF. The CDR3 coding sequence is TGTGCCAGCAGTGAAGTGGCAGGGTTTAAGTTAGAATCTAACTATGGCTACACCTTC.